A single sample gave rise to the 17 T cell receptor beta chains below, sequenced in a study of monozygotic twins with inflammatory bowel disease. Each CDR3 protein gets one entry in TCRdb, which reprocessed the 5' RACE reads and gives no DNA. In total, the table holds over 200,000 distinct CDR3 sequences. The material sequenced was blood. The receptors were gathered from a human donor with ulcerative colitis or Crohn's disease, or a healthy co-twin of an affected twin (not recorded which).

J is TRBJ1-3 and V is TRBV28; TCRdb indicates TRBD1, and absent DNA this call remains unverified. The germline V gene encodes CDR1 MDHEN and CDR2 SYDVKM. CDR3 length: 16 amino acids. The CDR3 sequence is CASSLFGGVSGNTIYF.

The chain links TRBV12-3 or TRBV12-4 to TRBJ1-2; TCRdb indicates TRBD1, and absent DNA this call remains unverified. This CDR3 spans 14 amino acids. The CDR3 sequence is CASSLVGGHYGYTF.

The rearrangement joins TRBV7-9 to TRBJ2-7. The germline CDR1 and CDR2 sequences are SEHNR and FQNEAQ (reference sequence). The CDR3 is 15 amino acids. This CDR3 reads CASSSGRLFTYEQYF.

The chain joins TRBV7-2 to TRBJ1-5; TCRdb designates TRBD1, a call that cannot be tested without DNA. The CDR3 contains 15 residues. Per the germline V gene, CDR1 is SGHTA and CDR2 is FQGNSA. The CDR3 protein is CASSLETGGGQPQHF.

J is TRBJ2-7 and V is TRBV20-1. Germline values: CDR1 DFQATT, CDR2 SNEGSKA (reference sequence). This CDR3 has 13 amino acids. The CDR3 reads CSASPGISYEQYF.

The rearrangement links TRBV5-4 to TRBJ2-1; TCRdb lists TRBD2, though no DNA is available to test this call. CDR1 is SGHNT, CDR2 YYREEE, per germline (reference sequence). This CDR3 contains 13 residues. The CDR3 sequence is CASSQTSYNEQFF.

CDR3 region: CASSLSAVQPQHF. The chain couples TRBV7-2 to TRBJ1-5. Germline V gene sequence: CDR1 SGHTA, CDR2 FQGNSA. CDR3 length equals 13 residues.

This chain uses TRBV12-3 or TRBV12-4 with TRBJ2-3; checking the TCRdb D call of TRBD1 is not possible without DNA. The CDR3 sequence is 15 residues long. CDR3 in amino acids: CASSPGGASTDTQYF.

The V gene is TRBV20-1, the J gene TRBJ2-1; with no DNA, the TCRdb D assignment of TRBD2 cannot be verified. This CDR3 spans 16 amino acids. Germline CDR1 and CDR2: DFQATT and SNEGSKA (reference sequence). This CDR3 is CSASPTSGSHLNEQFF.

The rearrangement uses TRBV14 and TRBJ2-2. The CDR3 covers 13 residues. Germline lookup yields CDR1 SGHDN and CDR2 FVKESK. The CDR3 protein is CASSQSEGRELFF.

V is TRBV6-6 and J is TRBJ1-5; the TRBD1 assignment by TCRdb is unverifiable without DNA. Germline-derived CDR1 and CDR2 are MNHNY and SVGAGI (reference sequence). The CDR3 has 12 amino acids. CDR3 amino acids: CASTGASQPQHF.

This CDR3 is CASSLERRGWDTEAFF. The V and J genes are TRBV5-1 and TRBJ1-1; TCRdb indicates TRBD1, and absent DNA this call remains unverified. This CDR3 contains 16 residues. Germline CDR1 SGHRS, CDR2 YFSETQ.

The chain uses TRBV20-1 and TRBJ2-2; TCRdb calls TRBD2, which cannot be checked without DNA. The CDR3 is 14 residues long. The germline V gene has CDR1 DFQATT and CDR2 SNEGSKA (reference sequence). This CDR3 is CSARQGGNTGELFF.

The genes are TRBV2 and TRBJ1-5; as DNA is missing, the TRBD1 call by TCRdb cannot be tested. Germline loops: CDR1 SNHLY, CDR2 FYNNEI. This CDR3 region has 16 residues. This chain's CDR3 is CASSARTRGGNQPQHF.

The chain recombines TRBV30 with TRBJ1-1; TCRdb's D call, TRBD1, is unchecked because there is no DNA. CDR1 is GTSNPN, CDR2 SVGIG, per germline (reference sequence). This CDR3 comprises 11 residues. The CDR3 here is CAWTPYLEAFF. Complete variable domain (other parts from reference TRBV30 and TRBJ1-1): SQTIHQWPATLVQPVGSPLSLECTVEGTSNPNLYWYRQAAGRGLQLLFYSVGIGQISSEVPQNLSASRPQDRQFILSSKKLLLSDSGFYLCAWTPYLEAFFGQGTRLTVV.

The chain joins TRBV18 to TRBJ1-3; without DNA, the TCRdb call of TRBD1 cannot be checked. The CDR3 runs 18 residues. The germline V gene has CDR1 KGHSH and CDR2 LQKENI. The CDR3 sequence is CASSPTPPVQGAVNTIYF. Full variable domain (remainder filled in from reference TRBV18 and TRBJ1-3): NAGVMQNPRHLVRRRGQEARLRCSPMKGHSHVYWYRQLPEEGLKFMVYLQKENIIDESGMPKERFSAEFPKEGPSILRIQQVVRGDSAAYFCASSPTPPVQGAVNTIYFGEGSWLTVV.

V is TRBV18 and J is TRBJ1-2; without DNA, the TCRdb call of TRBD1 cannot be checked. Germline values: CDR1 KGHSH, CDR2 LQKENI. The CDR3 is 15 residues long. This chain's CDR3 is CASSPNIDSSHGYTF. The variable domain in full, with the rest retrieved from reference TRBV18 and TRBJ1-2, is NAGVMQNPRHLVRRRGQEARLRCSPMKGHSHVYWYRQLPEEGLKFMVYLQKENIIDESGMPKERFSAEFPKEGPSILRIQQVVRGDSAAYFCASSPNIDSSHGYTFGSGTRLTVV.